What follows describes a single T cell receptor beta chain. Germline V gives CDR1 MDHEN, CDR2 SYDVKM. With 6 bases removed from V and 7 bases from J, the gap between germline ends came to 31 bases. This CDR3 comprises 19 residues. These data belong to a study of T cell changes during pregnancy in multiple sclerosis. Only in-frame clones appear in the TCRdb table, and some are missing; sequencing was by immunoSEQ multiplex PCR. The table has about 31,000 clones, approximately 90% seen once; the top ten hold 4.3%. This clonotype originated in a female donor with multiple sclerosis, enrolled in a pregnancy study. The gene calls are TRBV28 and TRBJ2-1; D might be TRBD1 or TRBD2, each matching 9 bases. This sample comprised CD8+ T cells from peripheral blood mononuclear cells, obtained in the second trimester of pregnancy. CDR3 nucleotide sequence: TGTGCCAGCAGCCCTACAGGGGGCGCTTGGCGGGGGGGCTATAATGAGCAGTTCTTC. It encodes CASSPTGGAWRGGYNEQFF.